One sample yielded the 9 T cell receptor beta chains listed below, sequenced in a study of blood T cell repertoires in COVID-19. Generated by immunoSEQ multiplex PCR, the TCRdb table keeps only in-frame clones and is missing some. The sample has about 180,000 clones, 80% to 85% seen once. The sample was peripheral blood. These receptors all stem from an elderly woman with COVID-19, enrolled during active disease.

There are a few counts of this clone. This rearrangement joins TRBV2 to TRBJ2-5; maybe TRBD2 (5 bases). Germline CDR1 reads SNHLY; CDR2 reads FYNNEI. Trimming took off 2 bases at V and 3 bases at J, with 7 bases between the two ends. The CDR3 is 13 residues long. For the CDR3, the DNA is TGTGCCAGCAGTGAAATGCGGGAAGAGACCCAGTACTTC. It encodes CASSEMREETQYF. Complete variable domain (other parts from reference TRBV2 and TRBJ2-5): EPEVTQTPSHQVTQMGQEVILRCVPISNHLYFYWYRQILGQKVEFLVSFYNNEISEKSEIFDDQFSVERPDGSNFTLKIRSTKLEDSAMYFCASSEMREETQYFGPGTRLLVL.

This sequence joins TRBV16 and TRBJ2-5; D gene uncertain. This CDR3 is built from 12 residues. CDR1 is KGHSY, CDR2 FQNENV, per germline. Trimming cost V 1 base and J 4 bases, with 4 bases left between them. The CDR3 sequence is CASSQLRETQYF. The CDR3 region has the DNA TGTGCCAGCAGCCAATTGAGAGAGACCCAGTACTTC.

The chain couples TRBV18 to TRBJ1-1; 8 bases agree with TRBD1. Unmatched junction bases numbered 5, after V lost 4 bases and J lost 1 base. This CDR3 spans 15 amino acids. Per the germline V gene, CDR1 is KGHSH and CDR2 is LQKENI. CDR3 DNA sequence: TGTGCCAGCTCACGTGACAGGGGCAGGAACACTGAAGCTTTCTTT. It codes for CASSRDRGRNTEAFF.

This CDR3 reads CASSPGPGGTKNTGELFF. CDR3 DNA sequence: TGTGCCAGCAGCCCCGGCCCGGGAGGGACAAAGAACACCGGGGAGCTGTTTTTT. V usage is TRBV7-2 and J usage is TRBJ2-2; 8 positions agree with TRBD2. This CDR3 comprises 18 residues. CDR1 is SGHTA, CDR2 FQGNSA, per germline. The junction had 12 bases not matched to a gene; V was cut back by 5 bases and J by 1 base.

This chain joins TRBV19 and TRBJ2-1, with 13 bases aligning to TRBD2. The CDR3 spans 18 residues. Germline CDR1 LNHDA, CDR2 SQIVND (reference sequence). The trim removed 6 bases at V and 9 bases at J, leaving 17 bases unmatched. The CDR3 loop is CASRGRTSGSPPAGEQFF. The CDR3, as DNA: TGTGCCAGTAGGGGAAGGACTAGCGGGAGCCCTCCGGCGGGTGAGCAGTTCTTC. The full variable domain, completed using reference TRBV19 and TRBJ2-1, is DGGITQSPKYLFRKEGQNVTLSCEQNLNHDAMYWYRQDPGQGLRLIYYSQIVNDFQKGDIAEGYSVSREKKESFPLTVTSAQKNPTAFYLCASRGRTSGSPPAGEQFFGPGTRLTVL.

The chain couples TRBV28 to TRBJ2-1; possibly TRBD1 for D (6 bases). This CDR3 comprises 14 residues. Germline assignment: CDR1 MDHEN and CDR2 SYDVKM. V dropped 6 bases and J dropped 4 bases, with 13 bases sitting between them. Here the CDR3 DNA reads TGTGCCAGCAGAACCCGGACAGTGTACAATGAGCAGTTCTTC. Protein sequence: CASRTRTVYNEQFF.

The rearrangement links TRBV10-3 to TRBJ1-5, with a tentative D call TRBD1 (5 bases). There are 16 residues in the CDR3. Germline CDR1 ENHRY, CDR2 SYGVKD. The ends were cut back, 0 bases at V and 5 bases at J, with 14 bases in the middle. The CDR3 region has the DNA TGTGCCATCAGTGAGTCACTCCGGGGGGGAGATCAGCCCCAGCATTTT. Its protein is CAISESLRGGDQPQHF.

The rearrangement uses TRBV11-2 and TRBJ2-7; TRBD2 aligns across 10 bases. This CDR3 has 15 amino acids. V lost 1 base, J lost 3 bases, and 3 bases stayed unmatched. Germline CDR1 reads SGHAT; CDR2 reads FQNNGV. For the CDR3, the DNA is TGTGCCAGCAGCTTAGCACTAGCGGGACACTACGAGCAGTACTTC. Protein: CASSLALAGHYEQYF.

The chain recombines TRBV16 with TRBJ2-1; TRBD2 might be the D (5 bases). CDR1 is KGHSY, CDR2 FQNENV, per germline. This CDR3 is built from 17 residues. V shed 0 bases and J shed 0 bases, with 12 bases lying between them. CDR3 protein: CASSQSPPGSSYNEQFF. DNA for the CDR3: TGTGCCAGCAGCCAATCCCCACCGGGGAGCTCCTACAATGAGCAGTTCTTC.